The sequence of this TCR beta chain was determined in a study of naive and memory T cell subsets. Adult healthy volunteers gave 2.5 ml peripheral blood for whole-blood RNA. A UMI-containing oligonucleotide was joined by 3' ligation to the TCR cDNA template. This clonotype was detected ten times or more. Alpha and beta constant region primers primed reverse transcription for blood and skin samples. Amplification of ligated cDNA took four PCR rounds with SP2 and nested alpha and beta constant primers. In TCRdb, the 5' RACE reads were re-called with MiXCR into one record per CDR3 protein. The table includes some 22,000 distinct CDR3 sequences, less than 5% detected once. Germline assignment: CDR1 MNHEY and CDR2 SMNVEV (reference sequence). V was clipped by 8 bases and J by 3 bases, with 11 bases between them. The CDR3 covers 12 residues.

This TCR came from a male donor in good health. The chain joins TRBV27 to TRBJ2-7; D may be TRBD2 (5 bases). The CDR3 sequence is CASARENYEQYF. CDR3 coding DNA: TGTGCCAGCGCGAGGGAGAACTACGAGCAGTACTTC.